This T cell receptor (beta chain) was identified in a study of blood T cell repertoires in COVID-19 (dated by TCRdb to 2020 to 2021). In the study overall: Samples covering the acute and convalescent phases of COVID-19 were provided by collaborators in the United States, Italy and Spain. The material from the prospective study consisted of cDNA or gDNA derived from T cells, B-cell-depleted T cells, or PBMCs. Deeply sampled blood TCRbeta repertoires from subjects exposed to, actively infected with, or recovered from COVID-19 were included in the dataset. The repertoires were released in a freely available public database meant as a resource for research on the immune response to SARS-CoV-2. The samples were drawn from two sources: the first 160 participants of the ongoing ImmuneRACE study, and fewer than 1,500 subjects contributed by 6 global collaborators. The sample metadata nearly always contained a de-identified subject ID, COVID-19 status, age in years and sex. Where HLA class I and class II types were available, the types were taken from metadata supplied by the sample provider, not from assay-based typing. Here is what the overall study found, with its caveats: The quantity of clinical and demographic metadata differed by source and by participant and was supplied without curation.

The immunoSEQ Assay, a bias-controlled multiplex PCR, was used to amplify TCRbeta CDR3 regions from genomic DNA. The authors processed their data as follows. Nucleated cell counts per sample were estimated from amplification of reference gene primers within the assay. To quantify the absolute abundance of each unique TCRbeta CDR3 rearrangement, sequence reads were collapsed and filtered. For each sample, productive Simpson clonality was calculated as the square root of Simpson's diversity index across productive rearrangements. TCRdb mirrors the immuneACCESS table, restricted to in-frame sequences. Some clones are absent from its copies; in checked studies, under half trace to an unresolved V gene, and the reason for the others is unknown. V and J calls and clone size are as listed in that table; D and trimming were resolved from the DNA. This sample has under 50,000 clones in its table, and roughly 85% of those were observed once. The ten largest account for around 4.2% of the sample.

The collaborating institutions used their own protocols to collect whole blood in K2EDTA tubes. For TCRbeta analysis, collaborator samples were shipped as frozen whole blood, as isolated PBMCs, or as DNA extracted from either sample type. As to this clone: It lacks a known antigen. No per-base quality is available; no much larger clone lies one base away.

This TCR was recovered from a woman in her 70s with acute or convalescent COVID-19. Specimen: peripheral blood.

The base sequence is TGTGCCAGCAGCTTCGGGATCGCAGATACGCAGTATTTT. It specifies CASSFGIADTQYF. This receptor chain uses TRBV7-3 and TRBJ2-3, with a tentative D gene TRBD2 over 5 matching bases. V is reduced by 3 bases and J by 4 bases, leaving a spacing of 8 bases between them. Reading from cysteine to phenylalanine, the CDR3 counts 13 amino acids. Here the CDR3 DNA is all that survives: 39 bases in frame from base 1. CDR1 and CDR2 are drawn from the germline V gene: SGHTA, FQGTGA.